This T cell receptor (beta chain) was sequenced in a study of OX40 agonist ivuxolimab in advanced cancers. Study-level background: Across the patients, intravenous ivuxolimab was delivered every 2 weeks at 0.01 to 10 mg/kg.

In germline, CDR1 is SQVTM, CDR2 ANQGSEA. This CDR3 is 13 amino acids long. With 6 bases removed from V and 5 bases from J, the gap between germline ends came to 16 bases. Data came from immunoSEQ multiplex PCR; TCRdb stores just in-frame clones and leaves some out. The sample holds 100,000 or so clones, over 75% seen once. This sequence was found in an adult with an advanced solid tumor such as melanoma, head and neck, liver or kidney cancer. The V and J genes are TRBV29-1 and TRBJ2-5, with a possible D match to TRBD1 (6 bases). The material was CD4+ or CD8+ T cells sorted from blood, obtained in a trial of the OX40 agonist ivuxolimab. CDR3 coding DNA: TGCAGCGTAATTACAGGGAGTGGGGAGACCCAGTACTTC. Its protein product is CSVITGSGETQYF. The full variable domain, rest sourced from reference TRBV29-1 and TRBJ2-5, is SAVISQKPSRDICQRGTSLTIQCQVDSQVTMMFWYRQQPGQSLTLIATANQGSEATYESGFVIDKFPISRPNLTFSTLTVSNMSPEDSSIYLCSVITGSGETQYFGPGTRLLVL.